The rows below give T cell receptor beta chains drawn from one sample of a study of CD8+ T cells in alopecia areata. The repertoire was sequenced with immunoSEQ multiplex PCR; TCRdb's copy has only in-frame clones and lacks some. This table has about 200,000 clones, just under 65% appearing once. The sequences come from CD4+ T cells sorted from blood, collected around week 50, from a patient treated with tofacitinib. The source is a human donor with alopecia areata. CDR3s include the opening cysteine and the closing phenylalanine or tryptophan. Each record gives: CDR3 DNA, CDR3 protein, D gene, clone size, V gene, J gene. A D gene is named only where the DNA matches it firmly. Clone sizes are given selectively: once, few, many, or a class where the clone is expanded.

CDR3nt: TGTGCCAGCAGCTTTTCGGGCACAGATACGCAGTATTTT
CDR3aa: CASSFSGTDTQYF
d_gene: .
abundance: .
v_gene: TRBV7-3
j_gene: TRBJ2-3

CDR3nt: TGCAGCGGCGGACAGAGCTCCTACGAGCAGTACTTC
CDR3aa: CSGGQSSYEQYF
d_gene: .
abundance: .
v_gene: TRBV29-1
j_gene: TRBJ2-7

CDR3nt: TGTGCCTGGGGGGAAGGGCCCGGCGGCACAGATACGCAGTATTTT
CDR3aa: CAWGEGPGGTDTQYF
d_gene: .
abundance: .
v_gene: TRBV30
j_gene: TRBJ2-3

CDR3nt: TGCGCCAGCAGCCAAGAAGGGACTAGCGTCAATGAGCAGTTCTTC
CDR3aa: CASSQEGTSVNEQFF
d_gene: TRBD2
abundance: .
v_gene: TRBV4-3
j_gene: TRBJ2-1

CDR3nt: TGTGCCAGTAGTATAGAGGCCGGGACTACTCGCACAGATACGCAGTATTTT
CDR3aa: CASSIEAGTTRTDTQYF
d_gene: TRBD2
abundance: few
v_gene: TRBV19
j_gene: TRBJ2-3

CDR3nt: TGTGCCAGCAGCTTGAGGTGGAACACTGAAGCTTTCTTT
CDR3aa: CASSLRWNTEAFF
d_gene: .
abundance: .
v_gene: TRBV5-6
j_gene: TRBJ1-1

CDR3nt: TGTGCCAGCTCACCGGGGGAGAACTATGGCTACACCTTC
CDR3aa: CASSPGENYGYTF
d_gene: .
abundance: .
v_gene: TRBV18
j_gene: TRBJ1-2

CDR3nt: TGTGCCAGCAGCCAAGTCGGGACAGGCCGACCTTACGAGCAGTACTTC
CDR3aa: CASSQVGTGRPYEQYF
d_gene: TRBD1
abundance: .
v_gene: TRBV14
j_gene: TRBJ2-7

CDR3nt: TGTGCCAGCAGCACCCCCGGGCGTCTTTTAAACTATGGCTACACCTTC
CDR3aa: CASSTPGRLLNYGYTF
d_gene: .
abundance: many
v_gene: TRBV28
j_gene: TRBJ1-2

CDR3nt: TGTGCCAGCAGCTTAGCGCTCTCGGGACAGGGAACTCTTTATGGCTACACCTTC
CDR3aa: CASSLALSGQGTLYGYTF
d_gene: TRBD1
abundance: .
v_gene: TRBV7-9
j_gene: TRBJ1-2

CDR3nt: TGTGCCTGGAGGGTGACAGGGGTGAGGTTGAATGCTTTCTTT
CDR3aa: CAWRVTGVRLNAFF
d_gene: TRBD1
abundance: .
v_gene: TRBV30
j_gene: TRBJ1-1

CDR3nt: TGTGCCAGTTCCGAGGGGAGGAATCAGCCCCAGCATTTT
CDR3aa: CASSEGRNQPQHF
d_gene: .
abundance: .
v_gene: TRBV6-1
j_gene: TRBJ1-5